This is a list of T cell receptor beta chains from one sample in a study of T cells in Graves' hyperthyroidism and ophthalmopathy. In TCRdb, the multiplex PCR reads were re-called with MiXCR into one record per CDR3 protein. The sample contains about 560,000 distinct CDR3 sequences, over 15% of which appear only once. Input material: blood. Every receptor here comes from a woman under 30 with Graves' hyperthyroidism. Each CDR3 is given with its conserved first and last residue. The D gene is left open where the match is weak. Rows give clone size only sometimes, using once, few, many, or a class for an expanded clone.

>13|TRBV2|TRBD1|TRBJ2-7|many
CASRQGPTYEQYF
TGTGCCAGTAGACAGGGGCCTACCTACGAGCAGTACTTC
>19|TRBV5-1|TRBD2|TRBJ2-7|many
CASSLESQGTSGIFSEQYF
TGCGCCAGCAGCTTGGAAAGTCAGGGGACTAGCGGGATTTTCAGCGAGCAGTACTTC
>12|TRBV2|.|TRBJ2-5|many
CASNRAGETQYF
TGTGCCAGCAATCGGGCGGGAGAGACCCAGTACTTC
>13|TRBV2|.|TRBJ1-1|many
CASSEGWNTEAFF
TGTGCCAGCAGTGAGGGGTGGAACACTGAAGCTTTCTTT
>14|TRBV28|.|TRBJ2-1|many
CASNAKGPYNEQFF
TGTGCCAGCAACGCTAAGGGACCCTACAATGAGCAGTTCTTC
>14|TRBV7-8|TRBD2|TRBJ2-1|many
CASSPKTSPTAKFF
TGTGCCAGCAGCCCTAAGACTAGCCCAACAGCGAAGTTCTTC
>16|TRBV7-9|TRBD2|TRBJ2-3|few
CASSSPGLAGDYTQYF
TGTGCCAGCAGCAGTCCGGGACTAGCGGGGGACTATACGCAGTATTTT
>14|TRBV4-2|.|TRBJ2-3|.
CASSQEPDADTQYF
TGTGCCAGCAGCCAAGAGCCAGACGCAGATACGCAGTATTTT
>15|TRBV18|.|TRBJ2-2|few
CASSPEPWNTGELFF
TGTGCCAGCTCACCAGAACCATGGAACACCGGGGAGCTGTTTTTT
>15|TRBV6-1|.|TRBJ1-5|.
CASSPLFQGNQPQHF
TGTGCCAGCAGTCCCCTCTTCCAGGGCAATCAGCCCCAGCATTTT
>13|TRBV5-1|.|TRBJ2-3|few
CASSLVPPDTQYF
TGCGCCAGCAGCTTGGTCCCCCCGGATACGCAGTATTTT
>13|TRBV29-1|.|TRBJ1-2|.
CSVTVGQAYGYTF
TGCAGCGTAACTGTTGGGCAGGCCTATGGCTACACCTTC
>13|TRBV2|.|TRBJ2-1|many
CAIPVLPYNEQFF
TGTGCCATCCCAGTTTTACCCTACAATGAGCAGTTCTTC
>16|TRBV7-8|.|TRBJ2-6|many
CASAIQSWSGANVLTF
TGTGCCAGCGCAATACAGAGCTGGTCTGGGGCCAACGTCCTGACTTTC
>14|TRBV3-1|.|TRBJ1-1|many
CASSQQLLVTEAFF
TGTGCCAGCAGCCAACAGCTGCTGGTCACTGAAGCTTTCTTT
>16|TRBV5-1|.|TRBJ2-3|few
CASSSLRAVGTDTQYF
TGCGCCAGCAGCTCCCTGAGGGCCGTCGGCACAGATACGCAGTATTTT
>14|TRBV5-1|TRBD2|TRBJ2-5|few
CASSDGTSGPPLYF
TGCGCCAGCAGCGATGGGACTAGCGGGCCACCCTTGTACTTC
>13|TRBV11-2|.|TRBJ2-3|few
CASSLDPGDTQYF
TGTGCCAGCAGCTTAGACCCGGGGGATACGCAGTATTTT
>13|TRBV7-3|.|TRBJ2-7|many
CASAVDGRYEQYF
TGTGCCAGCGCGGTGGACGGCCGCTACGAGCAGTACTTC
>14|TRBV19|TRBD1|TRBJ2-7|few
CASSIRDRGYEQYF
TGTGCCAGTAGTATCCGGGACAGGGGCTACGAGCAGTACTTC
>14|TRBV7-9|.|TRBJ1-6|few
CASSLAGSDSPLHF
TGTGCCAGCAGCTTGGCAGGGTCGGATTCACCCCTCCACTTT
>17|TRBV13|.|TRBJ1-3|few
CASSSTLGQLYGNTIYF
TGTGCCAGCAGCTCGACCCTCGGACAGTTATATGGAAACACCATATATTTT
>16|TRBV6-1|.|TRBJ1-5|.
CASSPTVSANNQPQHF
TGTGCCAGCAGTCCTACCGTATCGGCCAACAATCAGCCCCAGCATTTT
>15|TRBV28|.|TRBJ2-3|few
CASSGRETSTDTQYF
TGTGCCAGCAGTGGACGGGAAACTAGCACAGATACGCAGTATTTT
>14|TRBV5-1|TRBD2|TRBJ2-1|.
CASRSGGGGGEQSF
TGCGCCAGCAGGAGCGGGGGGGGGGGGGGTGAGCAGTCCTTC
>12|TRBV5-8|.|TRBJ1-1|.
CASLDRNTEAFF
TGTGCCAGTCTAGACCGGAACACTGAAGCTTTCTTT
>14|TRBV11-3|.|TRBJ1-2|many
CASSRPGPNYGYTF
TGTGCCAGCAGCCGTCCCGGCCCTAACTATGGCTACACCTTC
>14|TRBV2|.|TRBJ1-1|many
CASRQGTGNTEAFF
TGTGCCAGCAGGCAGGGGACGGGGAACACTGAAGCTTTCTTT
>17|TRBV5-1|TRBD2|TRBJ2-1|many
CASSLESTSGFYNEQFF
TGCGCCAGCAGCTTGGAGTCGACTAGCGGGTTCTATAATGAGCAGTTCTTC
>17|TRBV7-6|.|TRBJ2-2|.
CASSLEEGLMPTGEPFF
TGTGCCAGCAGCCTCGAGGAGGGGCTTATGCCCACCGGGGAGCCGTTTTTT
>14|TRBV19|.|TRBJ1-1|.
CASSTPPGHTEAFF
TGTGCCAGTAGTACGCCCCCCGGGCACACTGAAGCTTTCTTT
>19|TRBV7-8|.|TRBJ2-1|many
CASRPTRGRTAGKDNEQFF
TGTGCCAGCAGACCTACCAGGGGACGGACGGCGGGGAAGGACAATGAGCAGTTCTTC
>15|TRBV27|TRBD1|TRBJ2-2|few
CASSSPTGFGGELFF
TGTGCCAGCAGTTCGCCGACAGGGTTCGGCGGGGAGCTGTTTTTT
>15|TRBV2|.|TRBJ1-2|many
CASSVVGTPNYGYTF
TGTGCCAGCAGTGTTGTGGGTACGCCTAACTATGGCTACACCTTC
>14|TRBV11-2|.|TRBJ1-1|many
CASRKSVQGTEAFF
TGTGCCAGCAGAAAGAGTGTTCAGGGGACTGAAGCTTTCTTT
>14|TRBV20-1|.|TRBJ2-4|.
CSAETRLAKNIQYF
TGCAGTGCTGAGACTCGGTTAGCCAAAAACATTCAGTACTTC
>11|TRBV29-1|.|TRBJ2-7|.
CSVYRAGEQYF
TGCAGCGTTTACAGGGCTGGCGAGCAGTACTTC
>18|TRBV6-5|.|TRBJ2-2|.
CASSYNSFAGSNTGELFF
TGTGCCAGCAGTTACAACAGTTTCGCAGGAAGTAACACCGGGGAGCTGTTTTTT
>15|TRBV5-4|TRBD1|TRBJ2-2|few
CASSLKRGRTGELFF
TGTGCCAGCAGCTTAAAGAGGGGGCGAACCGGGGAGCTGTTTTTT
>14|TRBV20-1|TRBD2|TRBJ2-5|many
CSARTSGNQETQYF
TGCAGTGCTAGGACTAGCGGCAACCAAGAGACCCAGTACTTC
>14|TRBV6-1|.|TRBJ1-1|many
CASSTYGGNTEAFF
TGTGCCAGCAGTACTTACGGGGGGAACACTGAAGCTTTCTTT
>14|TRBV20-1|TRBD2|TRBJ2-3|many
CSARLAGGTDTQYF
TGCAGTGCTAGACTAGCGGGGGGCACAGATACGCAGTATTTT
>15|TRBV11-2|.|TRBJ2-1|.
CASSPHSLSYNEQFF
TGTGCCAGTAGTCCCCACAGCCTCTCCTACAATGAGCAGTTCTTC
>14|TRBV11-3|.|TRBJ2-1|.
CANSLAWPQVEQFF
TGTGCCAACAGCTTAGCTTGGCCGCAAGTTGAGCAGTTCTTC
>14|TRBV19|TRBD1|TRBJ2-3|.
CASRWDRGSDTQYF
TGTGCCAGTAGATGGGACAGGGGTTCCGATACGCAGTATTTT
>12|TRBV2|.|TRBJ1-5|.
CASSVTEQPQHF
TGTGCCAGCAGTGTAACAGAACAGCCCCAGCATTTT
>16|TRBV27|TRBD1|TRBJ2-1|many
CASSFTDRGLENEQFF
TGTGCCAGCAGTTTTACGGACAGGGGGCTCGAAAATGAGCAGTTCTTC
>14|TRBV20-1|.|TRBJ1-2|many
CSAREGQLNYGYTF
TGCAGTGCTAGAGAAGGACAGCTTAACTATGGCTACACCTTC
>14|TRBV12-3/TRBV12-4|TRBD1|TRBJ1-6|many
CASSSGTGVSPLHF
TGTGCCAGCAGTTCCGGGACAGGGGTTTCACCCCTCCACTTT
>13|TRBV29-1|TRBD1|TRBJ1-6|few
CSVGDSWDSPLHF
TGCAGCGTTGGGGACAGTTGGGACTCACCCCTCCACTTT
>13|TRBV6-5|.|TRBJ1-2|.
CASSYSTGQGYTF
TGTGCCAGCAGTTACTCGACCGGGCAGGGCTACACCTTC
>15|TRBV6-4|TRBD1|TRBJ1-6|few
CASSARQGPDSPLHF
TGTGCCAGCAGTGCCCGACAGGGTCCTGATTCACCCCTCCACTTT
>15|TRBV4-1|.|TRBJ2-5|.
CASSQVQGGATHKDF
TGCGCCAGCAGCCAAGTTCAGGGGGGGGCGACCCACAAAGACTTC
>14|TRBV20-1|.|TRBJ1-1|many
CSANPRGPNTEAFF
TGCAGTGCCAACCCCCGAGGGCCTAACACTGAAGCTTTCTTT
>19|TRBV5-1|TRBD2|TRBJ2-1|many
CASSSNGFTSGGSYNEQFF
TGCGCCAGCAGCTCGAACGGATTTACTAGCGGGGGGTCGTACAATGAGCAGTTCTTC
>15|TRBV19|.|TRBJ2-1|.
CASRAGPRTYNEQFF
TGTGCCAGTAGGGCGGGACCGAGGACCTACAATGAGCAGTTCTTC
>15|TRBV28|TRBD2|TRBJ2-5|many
CASSSAGRTLETQYF
TGTGCCAGCAGTTCAGCGGGACGGACACTAGAGACCCAGTACTTC
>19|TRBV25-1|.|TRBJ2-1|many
CASSEPGGPSGGYYNEQFF
TGTGCCAGCAGTGAACCCGGGGGGCCAAGCGGAGGGTACTACAATGAGCAGTTCTTC
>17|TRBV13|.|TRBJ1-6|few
CASSWTAFSSYNSPLHF
TGTGCCAGCAGCTGGACCGCGTTTAGCTCCTATAATTCACCCCTCCACTTT